One and the same sample provided the 21 T cell receptor beta chains below, sequenced in a study of early T cells in non-severe SARS-CoV-2 infection. TCRdb redid the calling of the 5' RACE reads with MiXCR, one entry per CDR3 protein. The sample has about 48,000 distinct CDR3 sequences, around 7.7% seen once; the top ten hold approximately 6.3%. Input material: whole blood. These TCRs come from an adult who was a healthcare worker with PCR-confirmed SARS-CoV-2 infection or an uninfected control (not recorded which).

This clonotype was seen repeatedly, ten times or more. The chain is built from TRBV9 and TRBJ2-1, with 11 bases matching TRBD2. The germline V gene has CDR1 SGDLS and CDR2 YYNGEE. The J segment lost 2 bases and the V segment lost 1 base, leaving 5 bases of the junction unmatched. This CDR3 comprises 17 residues. The CDR3 loop reads CASSVFSGGAPYNEQFF. CDR3 bases: TGTGCCAGCAGCGTATTTAGCGGGGGGGCCCCCTACAATGAGCAGTTCTTC.

V is TRBV6-2 or TRBV6-3 and J is TRBJ2-7, with D possibly matching TRBD1 (6 bases). The CDR3 covers 13 residues. Germline CDR1 MNHEY, CDR2 SVGEGT. V lost 3 bases, J lost 3 bases, and 9 bases lay in between. This CDR3 reads CASSYEGDYEQYF. Written as DNA, the CDR3 is TGTGCCAGCAGTTATGAGGGGGACTACGAGCAGTACTTC.

This clonotype was found many times. In nucleotides, the CDR3 is TGTGCCAGCTCACGACAGGGATTAGGTTCACCCCTCCACTTT. This codes for CASSRQGLGSPLHF. The chain carries TRBV18 and TRBJ1-6, with 7 bases that match TRBD1. The V gene's germline CDR1 is KGHSH and CDR2 LQKENI. The CDR3 consists of 14 residues. Trimming took 4 bases from V and 9 from J; bases not matched to a gene: 6.

This clonotype was recorded many times. This sequence joins TRBV18 and TRBJ1-6; no reliable D call. This CDR3 is built from 13 residues. V lost 1 base to trimming and J lost 8 bases, with 6 bases between them. Germline V CDR1 and CDR2: KGHSH, LQKENI. The chain's CDR3 is CASSPLRDSPLHF. The CDR3 region has the DNA TGTGCCAGCTCACCACTCCGGGATTCACCCCTCCACTTT.

This clonotype was recorded at least ten times. The V and J genes are TRBV3-1 and TRBJ1-1; 7 nucleotides line up with TRBD1. This CDR3 spans 11 amino acids. Trimming at V came to 3 bases and at J to 11 bases, leaving 3 bases not matched to a gene. CDR1 and CDR2 from the germline V gene are LGHDT and YNNKEL (reference sequence). In DNA form, the CDR3 reads TGTGCCAGCAGCCACGACAGGGATGCTTTCTTT. Translated, it gives CASSHDRDAFF.

This clonotype was seen ten or more times. The V call is TRBV20-1, the J call TRBJ1-1, with D possibly matching TRBD1 (6 bases). The CDR3 runs 12 residues. Germline V gives CDR1 DFQATT, CDR2 SNEGSKA (reference sequence). Between the trimmed V and J ends, which lost 5 bases and 6 bases, there was a span of 13 bases. CDR3 amino acids: CSAAGQIAEAFF. In nucleotides, the CDR3 is TGCAGTGCTGCTGGACAGATAGCTGAAGCTTTCTTT.

This clonotype was observed at least ten times. The rearrangement joins TRBV28 to TRBJ1-1; D gene ambiguous. There are 11 residues in the CDR3. Germline loops: CDR1 MDHEN, CDR2 SYDVKM. V shed 6 bases and J shed 6 bases, with 8 bases lying between them. The CDR3 nucleotides read TGTGCCAGCAGCGTCCGGGCTGAAGCTTTCTTT. It specifies CASSVRAEAFF.

This clonotype was detected many times. At one end the junction does not follow the germline gene, possibly because of a read error. The rearrangement links TRBV7-9 to TRBJ1-2; D not resolved. In germline, CDR1 is SEHNR, CDR2 FQNEAQ (reference sequence). The CDR3 consists of 11 residues. The CDR3 here is CASSSAYGYTF. CDR3 DNA sequence: TGTGCCAGCAGCTCGGCCTATGGTTACACCTTC.

At least ten counts were recorded for this clonotype. This sequence joins TRBV20-1 and TRBJ1-2; 8 bases match TRBD1. The ends lost 6 bases at V and 2 bases at J; junction bases unmatched: 8. Germline V gene data show CDR1 as DFQATT and CDR2 as SNEGSKA (reference sequence). The CDR3 runs 14 residues. The DNA for the CDR3 is TGCAGTGCCCCACCGGGACAGGTCAACTATGGCTACACCTTC. Protein sequence: CSAPPGQVNYGYTF.

This clonotype was seen repeatedly, ten times or more. The rearrangement uses TRBV5-1 and TRBJ2-1; D is ambiguous. The length of the CDR3 is 16 residues. CDR1 is SGHRS, CDR2 YFSETQ, per germline. The ends were cut back, 5 bases at V and 5 bases at J, with 20 bases in the middle. The CDR3, as DNA: TGCGCCAGCAGGGCCCCCCTACTTAGCCTACACAATGAGCAGTTCTTC. Protein: CASRAPLLSLHNEQFF.

This clonotype came up a few times. V gene TRBV11-1 combines with J gene TRBJ2-7; 10 nucleotides agree with TRBD1. Germline V gene sequence: CDR1 SGHAT, CDR2 FQDESV (reference sequence). The length of the CDR3 is 15 residues. J gave up 3 bases and V 4 bases, and 6 bases lay outside the gene matches. The CDR3 DNA reads as TGTGCCAGCAGCTCCAGGGGGACAGGGGTCTACGAGCAGTACTTC. Encoded protein: CASSSRGTGVYEQYF.

The table lists this clonotype with a few counts. The gene calls are TRBV7-2 and TRBJ1-3, with unresolved D. This CDR3 contains 15 residues. Germline lookup yields CDR1 SGHTA and CDR2 FQGNSA. Between the trimmed V and J ends, which lost 5 bases and 2 bases, there was a span of 13 bases. The CDR3 loop reads CASSQQSGPGNTIYF. CDR3 sequence (DNA): TGTGCCAGCAGCCAGCAGAGCGGGCCTGGAAACACCATATATTTT.

Many counts were recorded for this clonotype. This chain joins TRBV20-1 and TRBJ1-1, with D possibly TRBD1 on 5 matching bases. Trimming removed 3 bases at V and 1 base at J, with 12 bases between. The CDR3 contains 14 residues. CDR1 and CDR2 (germline): DFQATT, SNEGSKA (reference sequence). CDR3 DNA sequence: TGCAGTGCTAGGGCGGCAGGGAAGAACACTGAAGCTTTCTTT. It translates to CSARAAGKNTEAFF.

This clonotype was observed a few times. This chain links TRBV29-1 with TRBJ2-7; a weak D match, TRBD1 (5 bases). CDR1 SQVTM and CDR2 ANQGSEA come from the germline V gene. The CDR3 spans 12 residues. Trimming removed 3 bases at V and 4 bases at J, with 10 bases between. The CDR3 nucleotides are TGCAGCGTTGAGGCAGGGTGGTACGAGCAGTACTTC. Translating gives CSVEAGWYEQYF.

The chain is built from TRBV19 and TRBJ1-2; a weak D match, TRBD1 (5 bases). Per germline, CDR1 LNHDA and CDR2 SQIVND (reference sequence). V was cut by 6 bases and J by 3 bases, with 11 bases left in between. The CDR3 sequence is 13 residues long. CDR3 nucleotides: TGTGCCAGTAGCCGCCCGGGGGACTATGGCTACACCTTC. Encoded protein: CASSRPGDYGYTF.

This clonotype was seen repeatedly, ten times or more. The chain recombines TRBV28 with TRBJ2-5; D possibly matches TRBD1 or TRBD2 (5 bases each). This CDR3 has 14 amino acids. The germline V and J ends were trimmed by 2 bases and 4 bases, with 11 bases remaining between them. CDR1 is MDHEN, CDR2 SYDVKM, per germline. CDR3 sequence reads: CASSLIQGRETQYF. DNA for the CDR3: TGTGCCAGCAGTTTAATCCAGGGACGAGAGACCCAGTACTTC.

This clonotype was detected many times. V and J are TRBV5-1 and TRBJ1-3, with D possibly TRBD1 on 6 matching bases. The ends were cut back, 5 bases at V and 0 bases at J, with 9 bases in the middle. The V gene's germline CDR1 is SGHRS and CDR2 YFSETQ. The CDR3 sequence is 14 residues long. The CDR3 spells CASRRGSSGNTIYF. The CDR3 DNA follows: TGCGCCAGCAGAAGGGGGAGCTCTGGAAACACCATATATTTT.

There are a few counts of this clonotype. In DNA, the CDR3 is TGTGCCAGCAGTGGTGGGCGGTTCAATCAGCCCCAGCATTTT. This sequence encodes CASSGGRFNQPQHF. The chain joins TRBV6-1 to TRBJ1-5, with unresolved D. CDR3 length: 14 residues. Germline V gene sequence: CDR1 MNHNS, CDR2 SASEGT. V shed 4 bases and J shed 3 bases, with 10 bases lying between them.

This clonotype was seen at least ten times. This sequence joins TRBV6-5 and TRBJ1-6, with a weak D call TRBD1 (6 bases). V shed 6 bases and J shed 10 bases, with 22 bases lying between them. This CDR3 comprises 16 residues. Per the germline V gene, CDR1 is MNHEY and CDR2 is SVGAGI. CDR3 coding DNA: TGTGCCAGCAGAAAAAGGGGGAAAGGGGTATGGTCACCCCTCCACTTT. Its translation is CASRKRGKGVWSPLHF.

The table lists this clonotype with many counts. The J gene is TRBJ2-7, the V gene TRBV29-1; TRBD1 matches at 7 bases. The length of the CDR3 is 11 residues. Germline V gene lookup returns CDR1 SQVTM and CDR2 ANQGSEA. Losses at the gene ends were 4 bases for V and 5 bases for J; bases not matched to a gene: 2. The CDR3 nucleotides read TGCAGCGTTGGCAGGGGGAACGAGCAGTACTTC. As protein: CSVGRGNEQYF.

This clonotype has a handful of counts. This chain links TRBV20-1 with TRBJ2-7; 7 positions match TRBD2. The CDR3 runs to 14 residues. With V trimmed by 5 bases and J by 3 bases, 10 bases remained unmatched. Germline V gene lookup returns CDR1 DFQATT and CDR2 SNEGSKA (reference sequence). The CDR3 loop reads CSARLAGGYYEQYF. DNA of the CDR3: TGCAGTGCTCGTTTAGCGGGCGGATACTACGAGCAGTACTTC.